The next 14 T cell receptor delta chains were all read from a single sample in a study of gamma-delta chains in newborns, infants, children. TCRdb re-called the reads through CATT. The top ten hold more than 15% of the sample, which has about 4,100 delta-chain clones, 0.56% seen once. Input material: blood. These receptors came from a child who was a newborn, infant or young child, either healthy, febrile or measles-vaccinated (not recorded which).

In this sample, this clone is medium-sized. The chain recombines TRAV29/DV5 with TRDJ2; TRDD3 matches 9 bases. The CDR3 loop spans 20 amino acids. With 2 bases clipped from V and 0 bases from J, the junction kept 17 bases outside the gene matches. Germline assignment: CDR1 NSMFDY and CDR2 ISSIKDK. In DNA form, the CDR3 reads TGTGCAGCAAGGGAAAGGTTTCCTGGCTGGGGGATCTCTTTGACAGCACAACTCTTCTTT. Encoded protein: CAARERFPGWGISLTAQLFF. The entire variable domain, with the rest obtained from reference TRAV29/DV5 and TRDJ2, is as follows: DQQVKQNSPSLSVQEGRISILNCDYTNSMFDYFLWYKKYPAEGPTFLISISSIKDKNEDGRFTVFLNKSAKHLSLHIVPSQPGDSAVYFCAARERFPGWGISLTAQLFFGKGTQLIVEP.

With respect to this clone: One base separates it from a far larger clone, so it is likely a read error. The same CDR3 arises from other DNA sequences in this sample as well. CDR3 coding DNA: TGTGCCTGTGACACTGGGGGGTACTCCTGGGACACCCGACAGATGTTTTTC. Translating it yields CACDTGGYSWDTRQMFF. The chain combines TRDV2 with TRDJ3, with D perhaps matching TRDD3 (6 bases). The length of the CDR3 is 17 residues. Trimming removed 1 base from V and 0 bases from J, with 9 bases in between. Germline CDR1 and CDR2: GEAIGNYY and EKD.

As for this clone: TCRdb assigns this DNA the protein of a much larger clone, which departs from its translation at residue 6; this likely reflects a read error, and the protein shown comes from translating the DNA. V usage is TRAV29/DV5 and J usage is TRDJ2; 7 nucleotides line up with TRDD3. V dropped 2 bases and J dropped 2; count of bases not matched to a gene: 6. The V gene's germline CDR1 is NSMFDY and CDR2 ISSIKDK. The CDR3 has 15 amino acids. The CDR3 loop reads CAASTEGYLTAQLFF. The CDR3 bases are TGTGCAGCAAGTACTGAGGGATACTTGACAGCACAACTCTTCTTT.

Without a V gene call, the J gene is given as TRDJ2; the table's D call of TRDD3 was not tested on the DNA. There are 16 residues in the CDR3. CDR3 in amino acids: CSARVLVGASTAHLFF. CDR3 bases: TGTTCAGCACGCGTCCTGGTGGGGGCTTCGACAGCACACCTCTTCTTT.

This clone has a handful of counts. The mismatch at residue 12 between this DNA's translation and the TCRdb protein of a much larger clone likely reflects a read error; the protein shown is translated from the DNA. The rearrangement links TRDV2 to TRDJ3; TRDD3 aligns across 12 bases. This CDR3 has 18 amino acids. The germline V gene encodes CDR1 GEAIGNYY and CDR2 EKD. The CDR3 here is CACDTVLGDTWVTRQMFF. The CDR3 bases are TGTGCCTGTGACACCGTACTGGGGGATACCTGGGTCACCCGACAGATGTTTTTC.

This clone was recorded a few times. This DNA's translation differs at residue 13 from TCRdb's protein, which comes from a much larger clone; a read error is likely, and the protein shown is translated from the DNA. The genes are TRDV1 and TRDJ2, with 7 positions matching TRDD3. Per germline, CDR1 TSWWSYY and CDR2 QGS. This CDR3 has 16 amino acids. The CDR3 reads CALGERGDIPTARLFF. The CDR3 DNA reads as TGTGCTCTTGGGGAACGTGGGGATATACCGACAGCACGACTCTTCTTT.

This clone was recorded a few times. This DNA's translation differs at residue 4 from TCRdb's protein, which comes from a much larger clone; a read error is likely, and the protein shown is translated from the DNA. The chain is built from TRDV1 and TRDJ1; 13 bases align to TRDD3. In germline, CDR1 is TSWWSYY, CDR2 QGS. The CDR3 length is 18 residues. The CDR3 DNA reads as TGTGCTCTTTGGGAATTCGCAGTACTGGGGGATACGACCGATAAACTCATCTTT. This codes for CALWEFAVLGDTTDKLIF.

This clone was seen only a few times. The junction and the germline gene differ at one end; a read error may be behind it. The rearrangement uses TRDV2 and TRDJ3, with TRDD3 matching 7 bases. Germline assignment: CDR1 GEAIGNYY and CDR2 EKD. The CDR3 extends over 19 amino acids. The CDR3, as DNA: TGTGCCTGTGACACTGGCTGGGGGTCGATCTCCTGGGGCACCCGACAGATGTTTTTC. Amino acid sequence: CACDTGWGSISWGTRQMFF.

This clone is categorized as medium-sized. The sample holds other DNA sequences that translate to the same CDR3. The chain couples TRDV2 to TRDJ3; 9 bases line up with TRDD3. The germline V gene encodes CDR1 GEAIGNYY and CDR2 EKD. V shed 0 bases, J shed 0 bases, and the junction held 5 bases outside the gene matches. This CDR3 has 19 residues. CDR3 coding DNA: TGTGCCTGTGACACCTTACTGGGGGAGAGCTCCTGGGACACCCGACAGATGTTTTTC. Translated: CACDTLLGESSWDTRQMFF.

On this clone: For this DNA, TCRdb reports the protein of a much larger clone, which diverges at residue 16, most likely from a read error; the protein presented here is translated directly from the DNA. V is TRDV2 and J is TRDJ2; 12 bases line up with TRDD3. Per the germline V gene, CDR1 is GEAIGNYY and CDR2 is EKD. This CDR3 has 20 amino acids. The CDR3 here is CACDPVRFTGGYPLTVQLFF. The CDR3 DNA sequence: TGTGCCTGTGACCCAGTTCGATTTACTGGGGGATACCCTTTGACAGTACAACTCTTCTTT.

To note about this clone: TCRdb has a much larger clone's protein, which differs at residue 17 from the translation of this DNA, likely because of a read error; what is shown is the protein translated from the DNA. V gene TRDV2 combines with J gene TRDJ3; 12 bases map to TRDD3. Germline CDR1 is GEAIGNYY and CDR2 is EKD. This CDR3 is 18 amino acids long. DNA for the CDR3: TGTGCCTGTGACACCGTACTGGGGGATACCTGGGACACCCGACAGATGATTTTC. This gives the protein CACDTVLGDTWDTRQMIF.

Points on this clone: An end of the junction does not agree with germline; a read error may underlie this. This rearrangement joins TRDV2 to TRDJ3; possible D gene TRDD3, 6 bases. This CDR3 region has 17 residues. Germline V gene data show CDR1 as GEAIGNYY and CDR2 as EKD. In DNA, the CDR3 is TGTGCCTGTGACACCGGGGGGAGCCCCTGGGACACCCAACAGATGTTTTTC. This encodes CACDTGGSPWDTQQMFF.

This clone has just a few counts. TCRdb pairs this DNA with a much larger clone's protein that differs at residue 9, likely a read error; the protein shown was translated from the DNA. The chain carries TRDV2 and TRDJ3; D gene ambiguous. Germline V CDR1 and CDR2: GEAIGNYY, EKD. The CDR3 length is 17 residues. V was pared by 1 base and J by 2 bases, with 11 bases between. CDR3 nucleotide sequence: TGTGCCTGTGACACTTTCTTAAGCCCCTGGGACACCCGACAGATGTTTTTC. Its protein product is CACDTFLSPWDTRQMFF.

This clone is categorized as medium-sized (0.01 to 0.1%). The sample has other DNA sequences that encode this CDR3 too. V and J are TRDV2 and TRDJ3; TRDD3 matches at 9 bases. The CDR3 extends over 18 amino acids. Germline V lookup: CDR1 GEAIGNYY, CDR2 EKD. V shed 0 bases, J shed 1 base, and the junction held 3 bases outside the gene matches. CDR3 amino acids: CACDTLGDISWDTRQMFF. The CDR3 DNA reads TGTGCCTGTGACACCTTGGGGGATATTTCCTGGGACACCCGACAGATGTTTTTC.